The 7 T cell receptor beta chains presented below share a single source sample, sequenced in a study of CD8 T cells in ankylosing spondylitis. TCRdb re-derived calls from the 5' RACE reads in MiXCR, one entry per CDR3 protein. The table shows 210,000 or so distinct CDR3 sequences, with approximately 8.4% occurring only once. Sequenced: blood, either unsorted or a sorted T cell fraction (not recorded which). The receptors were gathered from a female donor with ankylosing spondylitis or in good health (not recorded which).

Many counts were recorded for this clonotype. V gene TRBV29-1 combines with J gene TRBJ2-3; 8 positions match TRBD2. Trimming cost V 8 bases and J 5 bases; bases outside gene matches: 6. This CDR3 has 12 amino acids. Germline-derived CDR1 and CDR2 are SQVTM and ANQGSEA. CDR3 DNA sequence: TGCAGCTCACAGCGGGAGCAAGATACGCAGTATTTT. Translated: CSSQREQDTQYF.

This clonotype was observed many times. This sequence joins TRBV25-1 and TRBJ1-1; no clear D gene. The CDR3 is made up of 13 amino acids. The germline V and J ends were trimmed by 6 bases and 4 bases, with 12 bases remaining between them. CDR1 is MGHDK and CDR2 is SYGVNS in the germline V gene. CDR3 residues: CASRVGSGTEAFF. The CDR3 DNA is TGTGCCAGCAGGGTAGGTTCGGGCACTGAAGCTTTCTTT.

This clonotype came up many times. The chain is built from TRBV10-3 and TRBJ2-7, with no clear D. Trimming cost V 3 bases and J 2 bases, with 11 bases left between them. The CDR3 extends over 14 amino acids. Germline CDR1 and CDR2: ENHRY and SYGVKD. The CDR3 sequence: CAISELLDTYEQYF. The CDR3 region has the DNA TGTGCCATCAGTGAATTGCTAGATACCTACGAGCAGTACTTC.

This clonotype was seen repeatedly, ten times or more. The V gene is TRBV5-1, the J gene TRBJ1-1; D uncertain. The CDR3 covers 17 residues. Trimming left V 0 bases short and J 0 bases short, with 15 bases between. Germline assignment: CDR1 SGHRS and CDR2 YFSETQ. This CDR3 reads CASSLGGRTILNTEAFF. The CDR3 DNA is TGCGCCAGCAGCTTGGGAGGGCGGACCATTCTGAACACTGAAGCTTTCTTT.

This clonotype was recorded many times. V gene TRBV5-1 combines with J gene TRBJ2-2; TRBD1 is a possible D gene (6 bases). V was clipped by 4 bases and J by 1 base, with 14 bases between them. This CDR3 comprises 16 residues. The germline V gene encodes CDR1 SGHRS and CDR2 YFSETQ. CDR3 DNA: TGCGCCAGCAGCCCGTGGGGGCAGCAGAACACCGGGGAGCTGTTTTTT. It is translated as CASSPWGQQNTGELFF.

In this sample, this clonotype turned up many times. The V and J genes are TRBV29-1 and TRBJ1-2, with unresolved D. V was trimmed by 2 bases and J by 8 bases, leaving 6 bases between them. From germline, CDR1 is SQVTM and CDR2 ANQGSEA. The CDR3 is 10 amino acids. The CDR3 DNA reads TGCAGCGTTGAAACGACCGGCTACACCTTC. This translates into CSVETTGYTF.

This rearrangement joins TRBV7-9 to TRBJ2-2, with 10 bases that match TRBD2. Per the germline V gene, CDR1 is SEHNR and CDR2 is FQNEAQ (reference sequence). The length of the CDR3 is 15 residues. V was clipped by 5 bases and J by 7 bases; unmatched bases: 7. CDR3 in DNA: TGTGCCAGCAGCCGAGCTAGCGGGAGCGGCGGGGAGCTGTTTTTT. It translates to CASSRASGSGGELFF.